These 12 T cell receptor beta chains were sequenced from one sample in a study of metastatic and nonmetastatic thyroid tumors (dated by TCRdb to the early 2020s). None of the patients had been given any treatment before thyroid surgery. Library preparation employed PCR. Sequencing instrument: Illumina HiSeq 4000. TCRdb reprocessing: public reads trimmed at Q25 with fastp, clones called with MiXCR, in-frame beta chains kept. Counted in this sample were roughly 55,000 clones; under 20% of them appeared once. The top ten clonotypes cover around 9% of the sample. The sample consisted of blood. The receptor set was obtained from a male donor with papillary thyroid cancer or a benign thyroid nodule (not recorded which). Some clones in this sample may be carry-over from other donors' samples.

As to this clone: A junction end diverges from the germline sequence, so it may reflect a read error. The chain uses TRBV6-5 and TRBJ2-3; D gene unclear. CDR1 and CDR2 from the germline V gene are MNHEY and SVGAGI. The CDR3 extends over 17 amino acids. The CDR3 loop reads CASSYLSQTVSTYTQYF. For the CDR3, the DNA is TGTGCCAGCAGTTACTTGTCACAGACTGTTAGCACATATACGCAGTATTTT.

A note on this clone: It may be a read error: a sequence one base away is much more abundant. This specimen includes other DNA sequences encoding the same CDR3. The chain's CDR3 is CSAIRGGTEAFF. CDR3 coding DNA: TGCAGCGCTATCAGGGGAGGGACTGAAGCTTTCTTT. This chain connects TRBV29-1 to TRBJ1-1, with D possibly TRBD1 on 6 matching bases. Trimming removed 7 bases at V and 5 bases at J, with 14 bases between. The CDR3 runs to 12 residues. Looked up from germline, CDR1 is SQVTM and CDR2 is ANQGSEA.

In its sample, this clone was seen many times. The genes are TRBV6-5 and TRBJ2-3; 7 nucleotides align to TRBD2. There are 17 residues in the CDR3. V trimming: 0 bases; J trimming: 2 bases; junction bases outside the gene matches: 8. The V gene's germline CDR1 is MNHEY and CDR2 SVGAGI. The CDR3 DNA reads TGTGCCAGCAGTTACTCCGCTAGCGGAGAACTCACAGATACGCAGTATTTT. This translates into CASSYSASGELTDTQYF.

This clone was counted many times. For the CDR3, the DNA is TGCGCCCAACTTAGTGACAGACCCGATACGCAGTATTTT. This codes for CAQLSDRPDTQYF. V gene TRBV5-1 combines with J gene TRBJ2-3; a weak D match, TRBD1 (5 bases). The CDR3 covers 13 residues. Between the trimmed V and J ends, which lost 10 bases and 6 bases, there was a span of 18 bases. Germline V gene lookup returns CDR1 SGHRS and CDR2 YFSETQ.

This clone has a single count. The V gene is TRBV5-1, the J gene TRBJ2-2, with D maybe TRBD2 (6 bases). From germline, CDR1 is SGHRS and CDR2 YFSETQ. The CDR3 length is 15 residues. The V end lost 4 bases, the J end lost 1 base, and 11 bases lay between the germline ends. The CDR3 DNA reads TGCGCCAGCAGCAGGGGACTCCTGAACACCGGGGAGCTGTTTTTT. It translates to CASSRGLLNTGELFF.

Worth noting for this clone: Since no conserved phenylalanine or tryptophan closes the CDR3, a read error is the likely cause. The gene calls are TRBV5-5 and TRBJ2-7; TRBD1 might be the D (5 bases). Trimming pared 4 bases from V and 2 bases from J, leaving 16 bases between. From germline, CDR1 is SGHKS and CDR2 YYEKEE (reference sequence). The CDR3 is made up of 15 amino acids. The CDR3 nucleotides are TGTGCCAGCAGCCCGAGTGTCAGGGCCGCCTACGAGCAGTACTTA. As protein: CASSPSVRAAYEQYL.

This chain connects TRBV24-1 to TRBJ1-2; D possibly corresponds to TRBD1 (6 bases). The CDR3 totals 13 residues. Germline CDR1 is KGHDR and CDR2 is SFDVKD. Trimming removed 3 bases at V and 3 bases at J, with 7 bases between. The CDR3 DNA reads TGTGCCACCAGTGATCCAGGGGACTATGGCTACACCTTC. This encodes CATSDPGDYGYTF.

The table lists this clone with many counts. This chain uses TRBV10-3 with TRBJ2-1; 8 positions match TRBD2. Germline-derived CDR1 and CDR2 are ENHRY and SYGVKD. This CDR3 contains 17 residues. V lost 2 bases and J lost 4; bases outside the gene matches: 10. The CDR3 DNA reads TGTGCCATCAGTGAGCTCTACCGAGCGGGGGAGTACAATGAGCAGTTCTTC. It translates to CAISELYRAGEYNEQFF.

This clone showed up many times. V and J are TRBV13 and TRBJ2-1; D unresolved. Germline CDR1 reads PRHDT; CDR2 reads FYEKMQ (reference sequence). Trimming removed 4 bases from V and 6 bases from J, with 13 bases in between. CDR3 size: 14 residues. The CDR3 reads CASSSPQSSNEQFF. CDR3 sequence (DNA): TGTGCCAGCAGCTCCCCCCAATCTAGCAATGAGCAGTTCTTC.

This clone occurred a few times. The chain links TRBV28 to TRBJ1-1, with TRBD1 as a possible D gene (6 bases). The CDR3 has 14 residues. V was clipped by 5 bases and J by 0 bases, with 10 bases between them. Germline CDR1 is MDHEN and CDR2 is SYDVKM. The CDR3 spells CASSPDSLNTEAFF. The CDR3 region has the DNA TGTGCCAGCAGTCCGGACAGCCTGAACACTGAAGCTTTCTTT.

About this clone: A read error is possible here, since a much larger clone lies one base away. The chain employs TRBV29-1 and TRBJ2-3, with 8 bases that match TRBD2. Germline assignment: CDR1 SQVTM and CDR2 ANQGSEA. CDR3 length: 15 residues. CDR3 DNA sequence: TGCAGCTTTGAGGGTGCTGTACTAGCGGCCGATACGCAGTATTTT. Protein sequence: CSFEGAVLAADTQYF.

This clone was picked up many times. The rearrangement links TRBV5-1 to TRBJ1-1, with a tentative D call TRBD1 (6 bases). Trimming removed 5 bases at V and 2 bases at J, with 10 bases between. There are 13 residues in the CDR3. Per the germline V gene, CDR1 is SGHRS and CDR2 is YFSETQ. CDR3 amino acids: CASRRGTNTEAFF. In nucleotides, the CDR3 is TGCGCCAGCAGGCGCGGGACAAACACTGAAGCTTTCTTT. Filled out from reference TRBV5-1 and TRBJ1-1, the complete variable domain reads KAGVTQTPRYLIKTRGQQVTLSCSPISGHRSVSWYQQTPGQGLQFLFEYFSETQRNKGNFPGRFSGRQFSNSRSEMNVSTLELGDSALYLCASRRGTNTEAFFGQGTRLTVV.